A selection of T cell receptor beta chains follows, all from one sample in a study of T cell clones after liver transplantation. Some clones are missing from TCRdb's copy, which holds only in-frame ones; the method was immunoSEQ multiplex PCR. The sample yields roughly 80,000 clones, around four fifths seen once. Material: CD4+ T cells from blood, obtained at the 22-month timepoint. These receptors originate from a human patient who received a liver transplant. Certain T cells may be donor cells from the graft. Both conserved end residues are part of each CDR3. The D gene is left open where the match is weak. For some rows the clone size is stated as once, few or many, or as a class when expanded; others skip it.

>TRBV7-2|-|-|TRBJ2-7
TGTGCCAGCAGCTCCAGCTCCTACGAGCAGTACTTC
CASSSSSYEQYF
>TRBV2|-|-|TRBJ2-1
TGTGCCGTACGAATGGGGAGCTCCTACAATGAGCAGTTCTTC
CAVRMGSSYNEQFF
>TRBV27|TRBD2|-|TRBJ2-7
TGTGCCAGCAGAAAGGTGGGGGGAGGGGACGAGCAGTACTTC
CASRKVGGGDEQYF
>TRBV4-2|-|-|TRBJ1-4
TGTGCCAGCAGCCAACCGGGGACAACTAATGAAAAACTGTTTTTT
CASSQPGTTNEKLFF
>TRBV7-3|-|few|TRBJ1-1
TGTGCCAGCAGCCTACACAGGTTTAGCACTGAAGCTTTCTTT
CASSLHRFSTEAFF
>TRBV28|-|-|TRBJ2-5
TGTGCCAGCAGCACCCGTAGGGTGAGAGAGACCCAGTACTTC
CASSTRRVRETQYF
>TRBV6-5|-|-|TRBJ2-5
TGTGCCAGCAGCCGAGGCCAGACCCAGTACTTC
CASSRGQTQYF
>TRBV18|TRBD2|once|TRBJ2-7
TGTGCCAGCGCCGGCTCTAGCGGATCCTACGAGCAGTACTTC
CASAGSSGSYEQYF
>TRBV4-2|-|-|TRBJ2-7
TGTGCCAGCAGTCAGGGGGGGGGACAAGAATACGAGCAGTACTTC
CASSQGGGQEYEQYF
>TRBV25-1|-|-|TRBJ1-4
TGTGCCAGCAGTGCCGGGTATAATGAAAAACTGTTTTTT
CASSAGYNEKLFF
>TRBV7-7|-|once|TRBJ2-5
TGTGCTAGCAGCTTGGCTCTTTGGCAAGAGACCCAGTACTTC
CASSLALWQETQYF
>TRBV6-1|-|-|TRBJ2-1
TGTGCCAGCAGTTTTTTCAATGAGCAGTTCTTC
CASSFFNEQFF
>TRBV27|TRBD1|-|TRBJ1-2
TGTGCCAGCAGTTCCCGGGACAGTAACTATGGCTACACCTTC
CASSSRDSNYGYTF
>TRBV11-3|-|-|TRBJ2-1
TGTGCCAGCAGCTTAGATCGAGGCAGGCACAATGAGCAGTTCTTC
CASSLDRGRHNEQFF
>TRBV5-8|-|-|TRBJ1-1
TGTGCCAGCAGCTTGATGCAGGGGAACACTGAAGCTTTCTTT
CASSLMQGNTEAFF
>TRBV12-5|-|-|TRBJ2-7
TGTGCTAGTGGTTTGGGTCACGGGGGATCCTACGAGCAGTACTTC
CASGLGHGGSYEQYF
>TRBV7-9|-|-|TRBJ2-7
TGTGCCAGCAGCGCGGGTCCTATTGAAACATACGAGCAGTACTTC
CASSAGPIETYEQYF
>TRBV7-3|-|-|TRBJ1-1
TGTGCCAGCAGCTCAGGTCTGTGGACTGAAGCTTTCTTT
CASSSGLWTEAFF
>TRBV16|-|-|TRBJ1-2
TGTGCCAGCAGCCAAGCCGGCGTGGGGACCGAGGACTATGGCTACACCTTC
CASSQAGVGTEDYGYTF